This T cell receptor (beta chain) was sequenced for a study of patients and donors after allogeneic stem cell transplantation. TCRdb reprocessed the RT-PCR reads via MiXCR and lists one record per CDR3 protein. The sample includes around 90,000 distinct CDR3 sequences, around 46% of them seen just once. Sequenced input: blood, either unsorted or a sorted T cell fraction (not recorded which). The origin of this receptor is a human donor who was either an allogeneic HSCT recipient or a stem cell or donor lymphocyte infusion donor (not recorded which). It is not recorded whose cells these are; they may come from a transplant donor.

As DNA, the CDR3 is TGCAGCGTAGTCAGGGACATGAACACTGAAGCTTTCTTT. Amino acids: CSVVRDMNTEAFF. The chain joins TRBV29-1 to TRBJ1-1, with D perhaps TRBD1 (6 bases). Trimming removed 6 bases from V and 0 bases from J, with 11 bases in between. The germline V gene encodes CDR1 SQVTM and CDR2 ANQGSEA. The CDR3 totals 13 residues.